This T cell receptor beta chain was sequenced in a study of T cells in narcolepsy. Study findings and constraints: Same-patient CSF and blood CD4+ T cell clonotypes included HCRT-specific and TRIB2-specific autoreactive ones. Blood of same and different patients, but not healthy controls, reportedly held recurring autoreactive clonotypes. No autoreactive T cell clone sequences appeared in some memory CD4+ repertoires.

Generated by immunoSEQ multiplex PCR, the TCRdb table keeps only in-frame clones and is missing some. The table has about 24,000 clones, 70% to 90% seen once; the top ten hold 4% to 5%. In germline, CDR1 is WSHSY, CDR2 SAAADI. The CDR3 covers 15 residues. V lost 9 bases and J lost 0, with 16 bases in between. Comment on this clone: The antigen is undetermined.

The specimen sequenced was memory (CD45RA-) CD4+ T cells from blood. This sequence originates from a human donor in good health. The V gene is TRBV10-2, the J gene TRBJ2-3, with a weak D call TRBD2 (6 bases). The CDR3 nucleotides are TGCGCCAGGTCCGCCAGCGGGCTTAGCACAGATACGCAGTATTTT. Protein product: CARSASGLSTDTQYF.